This T cell receptor beta chain is drawn from a study of metastatic and nonmetastatic thyroid tumors (dated by TCRdb to 2019 to 2021). Regarding the study in general: Repertoires from peripheral blood and from tumor or nodule tissue samples of malignant and benign thyroid patients were compared.

Results the study describes overall, beyond this receptor: TCR beta diversity was reported as significantly higher in malignant tumors than in benign nodules, in both blood and tumor samples.

Ten or more counts support this clone. What this receptor recognizes is not known. No quality values exist for individual bases; no much larger clone is one base distant. The CDR3 has 13 amino acids, counting the end cysteine and phenylalanine. Of the read, only the CDR3 DNA is kept; its 39 bases are in frame from base 1. V is pared back by 4 bases and J by 9 bases, with 14 bases lying between the germline termini. CDR1 and CDR2 were assigned from the germline V gene as SGDLS and YYNGEE. No patient had received any treatment before thyroid surgery. Using T-cell receptor beta sequencing, the researchers looked back retrospectively at clinical samples from patients, gathered between about 2012 and 2019. Libraries were built with PCR. The sequencer listed for this sample is Illumina HiSeq 4000. High-throughput sequencing was used to profile the TCR beta-chain CDR3 region of every patient. In the paper's pipeline: The researchers built a classifier to tell apart papillary thyroid cancer patients with distant metastasis, based on CDR3 differences among clinicopathological groups. To measure repertoire diversity the researchers used the Shannon index, while the Morisita-Horn index served to gauge how similar the tumor and blood repertoires were. The raw public data were reprocessed by TCRdb itself: fastp quality trimming at Q25, MiXCR clonotype calling, in-frame beta chains only. TCRdb, not the original authors, processed these V and J calls. In all, the sample holds 64,000 or so clones, and 15% to 20% of those were seen once. Roughly 10% of the sample is in the top ten clones.

This TCR came from a male donor with papillary thyroid cancer or a benign thyroid nodule (not recorded which). Some clones in this sample may be carry-over from other donors' samples. The rearrangement joined TRBV9 to TRBJ2-1; the D segment cannot be called with confidence. Source material: blood. The CDR3 loop reads CASSPEFGLEQFF. The bases read TGTGCCAGCAGCCCAGAGTTCGGGCTTGAGCAGTTCTTC. This CDR3, with the reference TRBV9 and TRBJ2-1 proteins standing in past its ends, gives the full variable domain DSGVTQTPKHLITATGQRVTLRCSPRSGDLSVYWYQQSLDQGLQFLIQYYNGEERAKGNILERFSAQQFPDLHSELNLSSLELGDSALYFCASSPEFGLEQFFGPGTRLTVL.